What follows are 23 T cell receptor beta chains derived from one specimen sequenced in a study of blood T cell repertoires in COVID-19. Assay: immunoSEQ multiplex PCR; the TCRdb copy retains only in-frame clones and omits some. The sample gives over 200,000 clones, about nine tenths of which show up once; under 7% is in the top ten. The sample was peripheral blood. All receptors come from a man between 60 and 75 years old who had recovered from COVID-19.

The V and J genes are TRBV12-3 or TRBV12-4 and TRBJ2-3; TRBD1 might be the D (5 bases). CDR3 size: 13 residues. Trimming stripped 5 bases from V and 3 bases from J, with 9 bases between. In DNA, the CDR3 is TGTGCCAGCAGTCCAGGGTTTACAGATACGCAGTATTTT. As protein: CASSPGFTDTQYF.

CDR3 DNA sequence: TGTGCCAGCAGCTCGGGCTCCGGGGAACTGTTTTTT. This translates into CASSSGSGELFF. The rearrangement uses TRBV7-7 and TRBJ1-4; unclear D gene. Trimming pared 4 bases from V and 12 bases from J, leaving 12 bases between. The CDR3 is 12 residues long. Germline assignment: CDR1 SSHAT and CDR2 FNYEAQ (reference sequence).

The chain carries TRBV3-1 (or the pseudogene TRBV3-2) and TRBJ1-2, with D unclear. The CDR3 is made up of 11 amino acids. In germline, CDR1 is LGHDT, CDR2 YNNKEL (reference sequence). Trimming cost V 0 bases and J 8 bases, with 4 bases left between them. The CDR3 is CASSQDIGYTF. The DNA of the CDR3 is TGTGCCAGCAGCCAAGATATCGGCTACACCTTC.

The genes are TRBV19 and TRBJ2-7, with TRBD1 matching 9 bases. Germline CDR1 LNHDA, CDR2 SQIVND (reference sequence). After removal of 5 bases from V and 0 bases from J, the junction contained 5 bases not matched to a gene. This CDR3 region has 15 residues. CDR3 amino acids: CASSAGGQGSYEQYF. The CDR3 DNA reads as TGTGCCAGTAGTGCCGGGGGACAGGGCTCCTACGAGCAGTACTTC. Full variable domain (rest looked up from reference TRBV19 and TRBJ2-7): DGGITQSPKYLFRKEGQNVTLSCEQNLNHDAMYWYRQDPGQGLRLIYYSQIVNDFQKGDIAEGYSVSREKKESFPLTVTSAQKNPTAFYLCASSAGGQGSYEQYFGPGTRLTVT.

This clone was detected only once. The chain recombines TRBV18 with TRBJ1-2, with TRBD1 as a possible D gene (6 bases). The CDR3 sequence is 14 residues long. Between the trimmed V and J ends, which lost 3 bases and 12 bases, there was a span of 20 bases. Germline V gene sequence: CDR1 KGHSH, CDR2 LQKENI. As DNA, the CDR3 is TGTGCCAGCTCACCTTCCCGGGACACGCAATCTGACACCTTC. Encoded protein: CASSPSRDTQSDTF.

This rearrangement joins TRBV10-3 to TRBJ1-1; perhaps TRBD1 as D (6 bases). This CDR3 has 13 residues. Trimming took 11 bases from V and 0 from J, leaving 13 bases between them. The germline CDR1 and CDR2 sequences are ENHRY and SYGVKD. In nucleotides, the CDR3 is TGTGCCGTCCAGACAGGAATGAACACTGAAGCTTTCTTT. As protein: CAVQTGMNTEAFF.

This chain links TRBV27 with TRBJ1-5; 8 nucleotides line up with TRBD1. The V segment lost 6 bases and the J segment 4 bases; nucleotides outside the gene matches: 8. The CDR3 extends over 15 amino acids. Germline CDR1 is MNHEY and CDR2 is SMNVEV (reference sequence). The CDR3 DNA reads as TGTGCCAGCAGGGGAACAGGGGGGGCAAATCAGCCCCAGCATTTT. Protein sequence: CASRGTGGANQPQHF.

The gene calls are TRBV24-1 and TRBJ2-3; weak D call: TRBD1 (7 bases). V was clipped by 7 bases and J by 1 base, with 11 bases between them. Germline values: CDR1 KGHDR, CDR2 SFDVKD. This CDR3 contains 14 residues. For the CDR3, the DNA is TGTGCCACCAGCCCCAGGGGGGGCACAGATACGCAGTATTTT. It specifies CATSPRGGTDTQYF.

The CDR3 nucleotides are TGTGCCAGTAGTTCCCCAACAGGGGCAAGCTACGAGCAGTACTTC. Protein product: CASSSPTGASYEQYF. J is TRBJ2-7 and V is TRBV19; 7 bases align to TRBD1. Germline V gives CDR1 LNHDA, CDR2 SQIVND (reference sequence). Trimming removed 5 bases from V and 3 bases from J; junction bases left unmatched: 10. The CDR3 covers 15 residues.

The chain uses TRBV2 and TRBJ1-4; D remains ambiguous. The CDR3 is 14 amino acids. Looked up from germline, CDR1 is SNHLY and CDR2 is FYNNEI. The ends were cut back, 4 bases at V and 3 bases at J, with 9 bases in the middle. CDR3 sequence reads: CASSVAVPNEKLFF. The CDR3 nucleotides read TGTGCCAGCAGTGTGGCAGTTCCTAATGAAAAACTGTTTTTT.

CDR3 loop: CASSPAGLVGELFF. The CDR3 region has the DNA TGTGCCAGCTCACCAGCAGGGCTGGTCGGGGAGCTGTTTTTT. This chain links TRBV18 with TRBJ2-2; D possibly corresponds to TRBD1 (5 bases). Looked up from germline, CDR1 is KGHSH and CDR2 is LQKENI. Trimming pared 2 bases from V and 7 bases from J, leaving 11 bases between. The CDR3 has 14 residues.

This clone was observed many times. The CDR3 is CASSIKRESRSPLHF. The CDR3 DNA reads TGTGCCAGTAGTATAAAGAGGGAGTCAAGATCACCCCTCCACTTT. The V and J genes are TRBV19 and TRBJ1-6, with D hard to call. Between the trimmed V and J ends, which lost 2 bases and 10 bases, there was a span of 15 bases. The CDR3 covers 15 residues. The germline V gene encodes CDR1 LNHDA and CDR2 SQIVND (reference sequence).

To note about this clone: The DNA is omitted, as the CDR3 cannot be located on it reliably, and the CDR3 follows TCRdb's listing. V gene TRBV2 combines with J gene TRBJ2-4; the table's TRBD1 call for D was not verified on the DNA. The CDR3 is 18 residues long, ends included. From germline, CDR1 is SNHLY and CDR2 FYNNEI. CDR3 sequence reads: CASSTSGHRGISKNIQYF.

This sequence joins TRBV6-6 and TRBJ1-6, with 8 bases that match TRBD1. This CDR3 is built from 15 residues. Germline V gene lookup returns CDR1 MNHNY and CDR2 SVGAGI (reference sequence). The J segment lost 7 bases and the V segment lost 6 bases, leaving 8 bases of the junction unmatched. The CDR3 region is CASSLTGAENSPLHF. The CDR3 bases are TGTGCCAGCAGCCTGACAGGGGCGGAGAATTCACCCCTCCACTTT.

The rearrangement uses TRBV29-1 and TRBJ1-2, with 7 nucleotides matching TRBD1. There are 11 residues in the CDR3. V was clipped by 6 bases and J by 4 bases; unmatched bases: 2. Germline V lookup: CDR1 SQVTM, CDR2 ANQGSEA. The CDR3 DNA sequence: TGCAGCGTGGGACAGACCTATGGCTACACCTTC. The encoded protein is CSVGQTYGYTF.

The chain recombines TRBV27 with TRBJ1-5; D gene uncertain. The CDR3 loop spans 14 amino acids. CDR1 and CDR2 from the germline V gene are MNHEY and SMNVEV (reference sequence). V gave up 6 bases and J gave up 0 bases, with 9 bases separating them. CDR3 amino acids: CASSRGFSNQPQHF. CDR3 sequence (DNA): TGTGCCAGCAGCCGAGGGTTTAGCAATCAGCCCCAGCATTTT.

The chain links TRBV28 to TRBJ1-4, with 7 positions matching TRBD1. CDR1 and CDR2 (germline): MDHEN, SYDVKM. The CDR3 totals 15 residues. V lost 6 bases and J lost 8; bases outside the gene matches: 12. CDR3 nucleotide sequence: TGTGCCAGCAGCCCTGGAGGGGGCCTCAGCGAAAAACTGTTTTTT. It codes for CASSPGGGLSEKLFF. The entire variable domain, with the rest obtained from reference TRBV28 and TRBJ1-4, is as follows: DVKVTQSSRYLVKRTGEKVFLECVQDMDHENMFWYRQDPGLGLRLIYFSYDVKMKEKGDIPEGYSVSREKKERFSLILESASTNQTSMYLCASSPGGGLSEKLFFGSGTQLSVL.

The chain recombines TRBV18 with TRBJ2-1, with TRBD2 matching 10 bases. This CDR3 spans 16 amino acids. The junction had 10 bases not matched to a gene; V was cut back by 6 bases and J by 5 bases. Germline V lookup: CDR1 KGHSH, CDR2 LQKENI. Here the CDR3 reads CASSPAPGLANNEQFF. Written as DNA, the CDR3 is TGTGCCAGCTCTCCAGCTCCGGGACTAGCGAACAATGAGCAGTTCTTC.

V usage is TRBV6-1 and J usage is TRBJ1-1; no firm D call. The ends were cut back, 1 base at V and 6 bases at J, with 9 bases in the middle. The length of the CDR3 is 13 residues. CDR1 and CDR2 (germline): MNHNS, SASEGT. The CDR3 reads CASSEGMRSEAFF. For the CDR3, the DNA is TGTGCCAGCAGTGAAGGAATGCGCTCTGAAGCTTTCTTT.

The V call is TRBV5-8, the J call TRBJ2-2, with 10 positions matching TRBD1. V gave up 4 bases and J gave up 5 bases; unmatched junction bases: 2. The CDR3 covers 14 residues. Germline loops: CDR1 SGHTS, CDR2 YDEGEE. The CDR3 DNA is TGTGCCAGCAGCCGGGACAGGGGAACCGGGGAGCTGTTTTTT. Protein: CASSRDRGTGELFF.

The gene calls are TRBV24-1 and TRBJ2-5; the match to TRBD1 covers 8 bases. This CDR3 comprises 15 residues. The germline gives CDR1 KGHDR, CDR2 SFDVKD. With 4 bases clipped from V and 3 bases from J, the junction kept 6 bases outside the gene matches. The CDR3 protein is CATSERDRRKETQYF. The CDR3 DNA follows: TGTGCCACCAGTGAGCGGGACAGGCGGAAAGAGACCCAGTACTTC.

Note on this clone: The sample has other DNA sequences that encode this CDR3 too. The rearrangement links TRBV18 to TRBJ2-5; a weak D match, TRBD1 (5 bases). The germline V and J ends were trimmed by 2 bases and 1 base, with 8 bases remaining between them. CDR1 KGHSH and CDR2 LQKENI come from the germline V gene. This CDR3 is built from 14 residues. CDR3 DNA: TGTGCCAGCTCACCAGGACAAATCCAAGAGACCCAGTACTTC. Translated, it gives CASSPGQIQETQYF.

The chain recombines TRBV6-1 with TRBJ2-1; 12 bases fit TRBD2. Germline V gene lookup returns CDR1 MNHNS and CDR2 SASEGT. The V segment lost 3 bases and the J segment 4 bases; nucleotides outside the gene matches: 7. There are 17 residues in the CDR3. The CDR3 DNA is TGTGCCAGCAGTGAGGCTAGCGGGGGGGTCGGGTACAATGAGCAGTTCTTC. Amino acid sequence: CASSEASGGVGYNEQFF.